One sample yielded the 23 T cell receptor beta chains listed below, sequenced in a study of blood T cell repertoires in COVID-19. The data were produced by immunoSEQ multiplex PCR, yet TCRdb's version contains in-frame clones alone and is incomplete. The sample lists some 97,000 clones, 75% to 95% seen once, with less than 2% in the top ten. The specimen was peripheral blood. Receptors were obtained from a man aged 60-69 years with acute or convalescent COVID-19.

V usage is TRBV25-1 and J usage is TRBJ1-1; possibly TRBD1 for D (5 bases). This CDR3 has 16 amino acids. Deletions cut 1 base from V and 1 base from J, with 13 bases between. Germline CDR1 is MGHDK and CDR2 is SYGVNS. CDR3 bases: TGTGCCAGCAGTGAATCTCCCGGAACAGGGAACACTGAAGCTTTCTTT. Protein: CASSESPGTGNTEAFF.

CDR3 amino acids: CASSDKTGATEAFF. DNA of the CDR3: TGTGCCAGCAGTGATAAAACCGGAGCCACTGAAGCTTTCTTT. The J gene is TRBJ1-1, the V gene TRBV2; no clear D. CDR1 and CDR2 (germline): SNHLY, FYNNEI. The CDR3 is made up of 14 amino acids. Deletions cut 3 bases from V and 4 bases from J, with 12 bases between.

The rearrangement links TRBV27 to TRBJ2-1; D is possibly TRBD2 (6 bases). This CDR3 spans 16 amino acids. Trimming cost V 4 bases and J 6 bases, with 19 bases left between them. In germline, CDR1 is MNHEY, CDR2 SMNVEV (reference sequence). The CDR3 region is CASSSLGGAGRNEQFF. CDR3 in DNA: TGTGCCAGCAGTTCCCTCGGAGGGGCGGGGCGCAATGAGCAGTTCTTC.

The CDR3 is CASSPLSGNTIYF. In DNA, the CDR3 is TGTGCCAGCAGTCCCTTATCTGGAAACACCATATATTTT. The chain joins TRBV7-2 to TRBJ1-3; D gene ambiguous. Germline CDR1 reads SGHTA; CDR2 reads FQGNSA. V was pared by 6 bases and J by 1 base, with 7 bases between. The CDR3 is 13 amino acids.

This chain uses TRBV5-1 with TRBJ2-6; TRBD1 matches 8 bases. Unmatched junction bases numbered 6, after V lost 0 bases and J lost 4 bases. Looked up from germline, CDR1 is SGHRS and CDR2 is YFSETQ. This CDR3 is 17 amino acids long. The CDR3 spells CASSLDGQGAGANVLTF. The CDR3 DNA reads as TGCGCCAGCAGCTTGGACGGACAGGGTGCCGGGGCCAACGTCCTGACTTTC.

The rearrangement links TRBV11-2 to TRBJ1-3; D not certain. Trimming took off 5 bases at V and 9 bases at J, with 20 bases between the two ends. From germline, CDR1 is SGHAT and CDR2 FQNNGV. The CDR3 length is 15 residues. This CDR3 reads CASSDLKTGLSTIYF. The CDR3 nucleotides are TGTGCCAGCAGCGACCTTAAAACGGGGTTAAGCACCATATATTTT.

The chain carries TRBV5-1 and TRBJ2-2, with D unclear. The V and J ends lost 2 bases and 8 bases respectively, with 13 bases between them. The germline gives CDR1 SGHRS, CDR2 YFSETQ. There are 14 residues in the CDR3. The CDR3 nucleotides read TGCGCCAGCAGCTTTCGAGGATATGGTGGGGAGCTGTTTTTT. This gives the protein CASSFRGYGGELFF.

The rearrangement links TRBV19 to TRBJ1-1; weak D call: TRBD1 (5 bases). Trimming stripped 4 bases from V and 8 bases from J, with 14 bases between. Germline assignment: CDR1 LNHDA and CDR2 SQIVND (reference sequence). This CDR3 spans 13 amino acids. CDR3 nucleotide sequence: TGTGCCAGTAGTAGCATTGGGCGGGACGAAGCTTTCTTT. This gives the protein CASSSIGRDEAFF.

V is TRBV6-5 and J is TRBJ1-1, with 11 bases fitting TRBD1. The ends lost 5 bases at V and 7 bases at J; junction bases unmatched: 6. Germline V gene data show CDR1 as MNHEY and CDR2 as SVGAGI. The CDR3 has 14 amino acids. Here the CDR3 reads CASSPGQGANEAFF. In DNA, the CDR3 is TGTGCCAGCAGTCCCGGACAGGGGGCTAATGAAGCTTTCTTT.

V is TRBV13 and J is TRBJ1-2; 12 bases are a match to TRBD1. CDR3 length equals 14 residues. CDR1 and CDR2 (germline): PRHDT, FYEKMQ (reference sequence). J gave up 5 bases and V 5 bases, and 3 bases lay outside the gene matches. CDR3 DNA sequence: TGTGCCAGCAGCCCGGGACAGGGGGCGTATGGCTACACCTTC. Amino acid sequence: CASSPGQGAYGYTF.

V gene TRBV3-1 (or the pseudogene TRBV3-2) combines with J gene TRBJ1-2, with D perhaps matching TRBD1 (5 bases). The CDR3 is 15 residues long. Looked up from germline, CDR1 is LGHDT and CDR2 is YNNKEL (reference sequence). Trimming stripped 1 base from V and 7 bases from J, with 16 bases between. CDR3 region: CASSQVEVGRAGYTF. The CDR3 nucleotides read TGTGCCAGCAGCCAAGTAGAGGTAGGCAGGGCTGGCTACACCTTC.

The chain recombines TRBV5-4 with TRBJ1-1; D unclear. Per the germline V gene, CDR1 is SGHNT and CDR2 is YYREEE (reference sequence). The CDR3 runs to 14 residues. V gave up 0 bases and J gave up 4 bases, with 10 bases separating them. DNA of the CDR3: TGTGCCAGCAGCTTGGATGGAGGGAGCACTGAAGCTTTCTTT. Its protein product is CASSLDGGSTEAFF.

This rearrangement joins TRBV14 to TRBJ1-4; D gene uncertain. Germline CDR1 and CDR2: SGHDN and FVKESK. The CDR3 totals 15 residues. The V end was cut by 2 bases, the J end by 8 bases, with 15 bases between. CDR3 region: CASSQFGGFGEKLFF. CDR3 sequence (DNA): TGTGCCAGCAGCCAATTCGGCGGGTTTGGAGAAAAACTGTTTTTT.

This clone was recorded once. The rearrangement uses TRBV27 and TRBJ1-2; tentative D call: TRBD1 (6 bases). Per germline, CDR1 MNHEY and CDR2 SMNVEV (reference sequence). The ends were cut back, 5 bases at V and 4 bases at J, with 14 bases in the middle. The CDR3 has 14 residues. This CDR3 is CASSTTTGGYGYTF. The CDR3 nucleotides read TGTGCCAGCAGTACCACGACAGGTGGCTATGGCTACACCTTC.

CDR3 in DNA: TGTGCCAGCAGTTTAGCACAGATTAATTACAATGAGCAGTTCTTC. Translated: CASSLAQINYNEQFF. The V call is TRBV28, the J call TRBJ2-1; D remains unclear. V was trimmed by 2 bases and J by 4 bases, leaving 12 bases between them. CDR1 and CDR2 (germline): MDHEN, SYDVKM. The CDR3 is 15 residues long.

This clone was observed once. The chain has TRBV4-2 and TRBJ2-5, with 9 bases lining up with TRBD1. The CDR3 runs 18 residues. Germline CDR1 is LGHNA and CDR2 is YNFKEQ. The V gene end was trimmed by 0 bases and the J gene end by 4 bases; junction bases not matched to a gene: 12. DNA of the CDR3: TGTGCCAGCAGCCAAGACCCCACACACAGGGGGCGAGGAGAGACCCAGTACTTC. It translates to CASSQDPTHRGRGETQYF.

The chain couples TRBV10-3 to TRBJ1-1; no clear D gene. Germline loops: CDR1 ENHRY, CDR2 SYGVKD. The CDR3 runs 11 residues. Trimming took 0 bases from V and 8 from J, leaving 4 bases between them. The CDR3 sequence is CAISESREAFF. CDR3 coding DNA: TGTGCCATCAGTGAGTCGCGGGAAGCTTTCTTT.

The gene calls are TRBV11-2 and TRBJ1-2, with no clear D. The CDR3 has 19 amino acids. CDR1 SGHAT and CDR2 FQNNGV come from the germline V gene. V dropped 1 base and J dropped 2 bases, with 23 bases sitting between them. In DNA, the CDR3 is TGTGCCAGCAGCTTAGCCGCGGTTTTGTTGGGAGAAAGCAACTATGGCTACACCTTC. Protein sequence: CASSLAAVLLGESNYGYTF. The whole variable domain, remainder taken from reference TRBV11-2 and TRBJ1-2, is EAGVAQSPRYKIIEKRQSVAFWCNPISGHATLYWYQQILGQGPKLLIQFQNNGVVDDSQLPKDRFSAERLKGVDSTLKIQPAKLEDSAVYLCASSLAAVLLGESNYGYTFGSGTRLTVV.

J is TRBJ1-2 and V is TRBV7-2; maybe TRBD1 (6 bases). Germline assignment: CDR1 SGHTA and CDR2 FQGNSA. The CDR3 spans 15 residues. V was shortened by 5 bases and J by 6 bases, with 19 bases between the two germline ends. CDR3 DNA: TGTGCCAGCAGCAGAGACGGTACAACAGGGAATGGCTACACCTTC. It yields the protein CASSRDGTTGNGYTF.

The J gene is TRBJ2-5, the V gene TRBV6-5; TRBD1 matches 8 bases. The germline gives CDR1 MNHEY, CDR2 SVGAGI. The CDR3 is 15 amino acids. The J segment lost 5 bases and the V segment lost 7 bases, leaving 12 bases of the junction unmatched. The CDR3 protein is CASIFGTGGEETQYF. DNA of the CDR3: TGTGCCAGCATATTCGGTACAGGGGGTGAGGAGACCCAGTACTTC.

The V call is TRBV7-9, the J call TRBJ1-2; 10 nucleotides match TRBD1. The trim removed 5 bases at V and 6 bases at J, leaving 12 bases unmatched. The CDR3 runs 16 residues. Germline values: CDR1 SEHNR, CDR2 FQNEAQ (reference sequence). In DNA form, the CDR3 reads TGTGCCAGCAGCCTGGACCGGGACAGGGGAAAAGATGGCTACACCTTC. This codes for CASSLDRDRGKDGYTF.

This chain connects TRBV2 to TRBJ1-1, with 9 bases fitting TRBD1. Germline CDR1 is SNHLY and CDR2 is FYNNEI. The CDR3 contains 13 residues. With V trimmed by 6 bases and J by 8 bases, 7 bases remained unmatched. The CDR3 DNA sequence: TGTGCCAGCAGCCCTCGGACAGGGGCCGAAGCTTTCTTT. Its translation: CASSPRTGAEAFF.

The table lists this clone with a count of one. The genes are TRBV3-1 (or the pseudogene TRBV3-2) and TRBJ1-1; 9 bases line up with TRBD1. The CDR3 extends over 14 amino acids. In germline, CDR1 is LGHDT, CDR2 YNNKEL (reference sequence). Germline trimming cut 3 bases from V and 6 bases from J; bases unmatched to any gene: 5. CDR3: CASSHGTGPSEAFF. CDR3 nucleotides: TGTGCCAGCAGCCACGGGACAGGGCCTTCTGAAGCTTTCTTT.